This TCR beta chain was sequenced for a study of early T cells in non-severe SARS-CoV-2 infection. Background on the study: Sequenced material consisted of bulk RNA (from unsorted whole blood), and chains were unpaired.

Separate cDNA molecules each had unique molecular identifiers attached to them. TCRdb re-called the 5' RACE reads with MiXCR, one entry per CDR3 protein. This table has about 48,000 distinct CDR3 sequences, roughly 6.2% appearing once. CDR3 length equals 15 residues. J gave up 7 bases and V 3 bases, and 8 bases lay outside the gene matches. Germline lookup yields CDR1 MNHEY and CDR2 SMNVEV (reference sequence). The source was whole blood, collected at baseline. This receptor was identified in an adult who was a healthcare worker with PCR-confirmed SARS-CoV-2 infection or an uninfected control (not recorded which). The rearrangement links TRBV27 to TRBJ2-1, with 8 bases fitting TRBD2. CDR3 in amino acids: CASSFPGGPRNEQFF. The CDR3 bases are TGTGCCAGCAGTTTTCCGGGAGGGCCAAGGAATGAGCAGTTCTTC.